A selection of T cell receptor beta chains follows, all from one sample in a study of T cell responses to AZD1222 COVID-19 vaccine. Produced via immunoSEQ multiplex PCR; TCRdb's table is partial and in-frame only. The sample contains 130,000 to 150,000 clones, over 75% of which appear only once. This material consisted of peripheral blood, taken on day 0 of AZD1222 vaccination. Receptors were obtained from an adult in good health. Each CDR3 is given with its conserved first and last residue. Each record gives: clone size, V gene, D gene, J gene, CDR3 protein, CDR3 DNA. A D gene is named only where the DNA matches it firmly. Clone size appears in some rows only: once, few, many, or a class for an expanded clone.

abundance: -
v_gene: TRBV30
d_gene: -
j_gene: TRBJ2-3
CDR3aa: CAWSVGGSGPGTQYF
CDR3nt: TGTGCCTGGAGTGTAGGCGGCTCAGGACCGGGGACGCAGTATTTT

abundance: -
v_gene: TRBV12-3/TRBV12-4
d_gene: TRBD1
j_gene: TRBJ1-2
CDR3aa: CASSRQGPYGYTF
CDR3nt: TGTGCCAGCAGCCGACAGGGCCCTTATGGCTACACCTTC

abundance: -
v_gene: TRBV6-2/TRBV6-3
d_gene: -
j_gene: TRBJ1-1
CDR3aa: CASSYQDTEAFF
CDR3nt: TGTGCCAGCAGTTACCAAGACACTGAAGCTTTCTTT

abundance: -
v_gene: TRBV3-1/TRBV3-2
d_gene: TRBD2
j_gene: TRBJ2-1
CDR3aa: CASSQEHGGGKAGEQFF
CDR3nt: TGTGCCAGCAGCCAAGAGCACGGGGGAGGGAAGGCGGGTGAGCAGTTCTTC

abundance: -
v_gene: TRBV19
d_gene: -
j_gene: TRBJ2-3
CDR3aa: CASSTIITSDTQYF
CDR3nt: TGTGCCAGTAGTACGATAATTACCTCAGATACGCAGTATTTT

abundance: -
v_gene: TRBV19
d_gene: TRBD1
j_gene: TRBJ1-6
CDR3aa: CAVGTDRTNYNSPLHF
CDR3nt: TGTGCCGTTGGGACAGACAGGACTAACTATAATTCACCCCTCCACTTT

abundance: -
v_gene: TRBV5-6
d_gene: TRBD2
j_gene: TRBJ2-3
CDR3aa: CASSLARGLADTQYF
CDR3nt: TGTGCCAGCAGCTTGGCGCGGGGGTTAGCGGATACGCAGTATTTT

abundance: -
v_gene: TRBV19
d_gene: -
j_gene: TRBJ2-1
CDR3aa: CASSTGRPGNEQFF
CDR3nt: TGTGCCAGTAGTACAGGACGCCCGGGGAATGAGCAGTTCTTC

abundance: -
v_gene: TRBV4-2
d_gene: TRBD2
j_gene: TRBJ2-2
CDR3aa: CASLNSGRNTGELFF
CDR3nt: TGTGCCAGCTTAAATAGCGGGAGGAACACCGGGGAGCTGTTTTTT

abundance: few
v_gene: TRBV7-8
d_gene: -
j_gene: TRBJ1-5
CDR3aa: CASSREARNQPQHF
CDR3nt: TGTGCCAGCAGCCGAGAGGCGCGCAATCAGCCCCAGCATTTT

abundance: -
v_gene: TRBV7-3
d_gene: -
j_gene: TRBJ1-1
CDR3aa: CASSPLENTEAFF
CDR3nt: TGTGCCAGCAGCCCACTCGAGAACACTGAAGCTTTCTTT

abundance: -
v_gene: TRBV30
d_gene: -
j_gene: TRBJ1-4
CDR3aa: CAWGVSQGSKKLFF
CDR3nt: TGTGCCTGGGGGGTCTCGCAGGGGAGTAAAAAACTGTTTTTT

abundance: -
v_gene: TRBV11-3
d_gene: -
j_gene: TRBJ2-1
CDR3aa: CASSFPVAVDEQFF
CDR3nt: TGTGCCAGCAGCTTTCCGGTCGCGGTCGATGAGCAGTTCTTC

abundance: -
v_gene: TRBV7-9
d_gene: TRBD1
j_gene: TRBJ1-2
CDR3aa: CASSLGQGTMGYTF
CDR3nt: TGTGCCAGCAGCCTCGGACAGGGCACCATGGGCTACACCTTC

abundance: -
v_gene: TRBV6-5
d_gene: TRBD2
j_gene: TRBJ2-3
CDR3aa: CASSKLAGGTDTQYF
CDR3nt: TGTGCCAGCAGTAAACTAGCGGGAGGTACAGATACGCAGTATTTT

abundance: -
v_gene: TRBV9
d_gene: -
j_gene: TRBJ2-1
CDR3aa: CASSVAGAAYNEQFF
CDR3nt: TGTGCCAGCAGCGTAGCGGGAGCAGCCTACAATGAGCAGTTCTTC

abundance: -
v_gene: TRBV19
d_gene: TRBD1
j_gene: TRBJ1-1
CDR3aa: CASSIDWTGNEAFF
CDR3nt: TGTGCCAGTAGTATAGACTGGACAGGGAATGAAGCTTTCTTT

abundance: -
v_gene: TRBV5-1
d_gene: TRBD1
j_gene: TRBJ2-3
CDR3aa: CASSSQGADTQYF
CDR3nt: TGCGCCAGCAGCTCCCAGGGGGCAGATACGCAGTATTTT

abundance: -
v_gene: TRBV19
d_gene: TRBD1
j_gene: TRBJ1-4
CDR3aa: CASSIPGTGNMKKLFF
CDR3nt: TGTGCCAGTAGTATACCCGGGACAGGGAATATGAAAAAACTGTTTTTT

abundance: -
v_gene: TRBV27
d_gene: -
j_gene: TRBJ1-1
CDR3aa: CASSLPGSGAFF
CDR3nt: TGTGCCAGCAGTTTACCCGGGTCCGGGGCTTTCTTT

abundance: -
v_gene: TRBV5-4
d_gene: TRBD2
j_gene: TRBJ2-7
CDR3aa: CASSLTSGTYEQYF
CDR3nt: TGTGCCAGCAGCTTAACTAGCGGGACCTACGAGCAGTACTTC

abundance: -
v_gene: TRBV13
d_gene: TRBD1
j_gene: TRBJ2-7
CDR3aa: CASSQGTVTYEQYF
CDR3nt: TGTGCCAGCAGCCAGGGGACAGTCACCTACGAGCAGTACTTC

abundance: -
v_gene: TRBV30
d_gene: TRBD1
j_gene: TRBJ1-2
CDR3aa: CAWNPFIGTVKTYGYTF
CDR3nt: TGTGCCTGGAACCCATTTATCGGGACAGTGAAAACCTATGGCTACACCTTC

abundance: few
v_gene: TRBV19
d_gene: -
j_gene: TRBJ2-2
CDR3aa: CASSTSRAGTGGELFF
CDR3nt: TGTGCCAGTAGTACCTCGCGGGCGGGCACGGGCGGGGAGCTGTTTTTT

abundance: -
v_gene: TRBV5-1
d_gene: -
j_gene: TRBJ2-2
CDR3aa: CASSGGNSFTNTGELFF
CDR3nt: TGCGCCAGCAGCGGGGGGAACAGTTTTACGAACACCGGGGAGCTGTTTTTT

abundance: -
v_gene: TRBV7-9
d_gene: -
j_gene: TRBJ1-1
CDR3aa: CASSFGANTEAFF
CDR3nt: TGTGCCAGCAGCTTTGGGGCTAACACTGAAGCTTTCTTT

abundance: -
v_gene: TRBV18
d_gene: -
j_gene: TRBJ2-2
CDR3aa: CASSPLRENTGELFF
CDR3nt: TGTGCCAGCTCACCATTGAGGGAGAACACCGGGGAGCTGTTTTTT

abundance: -
v_gene: TRBV6-5
d_gene: -
j_gene: TRBJ1-1
CDR3aa: CATLQGGSTEAFF
CDR3nt: TGTGCCACCTTACAGGGAGGAAGCACTGAAGCTTTCTTT

abundance: -
v_gene: TRBV9
d_gene: -
j_gene: TRBJ1-1
CDR3aa: CASSVRPGTPEAFF
CDR3nt: TGTGCCAGCAGCGTACGTCCGGGCACCCCTGAAGCTTTCTTT

abundance: -
v_gene: TRBV4-3
d_gene: TRBD2
j_gene: TRBJ2-3
CDR3aa: CASSQDGLAGGPSTDTQYF
CDR3nt: TGCGCCAGCAGCCAAGATGGGCTAGCGGGAGGTCCAAGCACAGATACGCAGTATTTT

abundance: -
v_gene: TRBV6-2/TRBV6-3
d_gene: -
j_gene: TRBJ2-7
CDR3aa: CASSYLRQFYEQYF
CDR3nt: TGTGCCAGCAGTTACTTGCGGCAGTTCTACGAGCAGTACTTC

abundance: -
v_gene: TRBV9
d_gene: TRBD1
j_gene: TRBJ1-2
CDR3aa: CASSAQETGMIGGYTF
CDR3nt: TGTGCCAGCAGCGCCCAAGAGACAGGGATGATCGGTGGCTACACCTTC

abundance: -
v_gene: TRBV7-2
d_gene: TRBD2
j_gene: TRBJ2-7
CDR3aa: CASSLVREAYEQYF
CDR3nt: TGTGCCAGCAGCTTAGTTCGGGAGGCGTACGAGCAGTACTTC

abundance: -
v_gene: TRBV24-1
d_gene: -
j_gene: TRBJ2-5
CDR3aa: CATSGTEINQETQYF
CDR3nt: TGTGCCACCAGTGGGACAGAGATCAACCAAGAGACCCAGTACTTC

abundance: once
v_gene: TRBV19
d_gene: TRBD2
j_gene: TRBJ2-1
CDR3aa: CASSIGLAGAYEQFF
CDR3nt: TGTGCCAGTAGTATTGGACTAGCGGGAGCTTATGAGCAGTTCTTC

abundance: -
v_gene: TRBV7-9
d_gene: -
j_gene: TRBJ2-2
CDR3aa: CASSLAAREGELFF
CDR3nt: TGTGCCAGCAGCTTAGCGGCCCGAGAAGGGGAGCTGTTTTTT

abundance: -
v_gene: TRBV6-1
d_gene: TRBD2
j_gene: TRBJ2-1
CDR3aa: CASSDQRGGSNEQFF
CDR3nt: TGTGCCAGCAGTGACCAGCGGGGGGGATCTAATGAGCAGTTCTTC

abundance: once
v_gene: TRBV5-1
d_gene: -
j_gene: TRBJ2-1
CDR3aa: CASSVGLTTYNEQFF
CDR3nt: TGCGCCAGCAGCGTCGGACTAACCACCTACAATGAGCAGTTCTTC

abundance: once
v_gene: TRBV27
d_gene: -
j_gene: TRBJ2-3
CDR3aa: CASNTLYDADTQYF
CDR3nt: TGTGCCAGCAACACCCTTTACGACGCAGATACGCAGTATTTT

abundance: -
v_gene: TRBV6-2/TRBV6-3
d_gene: TRBD1
j_gene: TRBJ1-1
CDR3aa: CASSWSRTGGTEAFF
CDR3nt: TGTGCCAGCAGTTGGTCCAGGACAGGGGGCACTGAAGCTTTCTTT

abundance: few
v_gene: TRBV30
d_gene: -
j_gene: TRBJ2-7
CDR3aa: CAWSDEGDLLYEQYF
CDR3nt: TGTGCCTGGAGTGACGAGGGGGACCTCCTCTACGAGCAGTACTTC

abundance: -
v_gene: TRBV6-4
d_gene: -
j_gene: TRBJ2-3
CDR3aa: CASSASRGSTDTQYF
CDR3nt: TGTGCCAGCAGCGCTTCCAGGGGTAGCACAGATACGCAGTATTTT

abundance: -
v_gene: TRBV21-1
d_gene: -
j_gene: TRBJ1-3
CDR3aa: CASSPRVGISGNTIYF
CDR3nt: TGTGCCAGCAGCCCCCGAGTTGGGATTTCTGGAAACACCATATATTTT

abundance: -
v_gene: TRBV19
d_gene: -
j_gene: TRBJ1-1
CDR3aa: CASTLTSGTPNTEAFF
CDR3nt: TGTGCCAGTACCCTCACGTCCGGGACACCGAACACTGAAGCTTTCTTT

abundance: -
v_gene: TRBV2
d_gene: -
j_gene: TRBJ2-3
CDR3aa: CASGPTARSTDTQYF
CDR3nt: TGTGCCAGCGGACCTACAGCCCGTAGCACAGATACGCAGTATTTT

abundance: few
v_gene: TRBV28
d_gene: -
j_gene: TRBJ2-5
CDR3aa: CATSRAREETQYF
CDR3nt: TGTGCCACCTCCCGGGCGAGGGAAGAGACCCAGTACTTC

abundance: once
v_gene: TRBV5-4
d_gene: -
j_gene: TRBJ2-2
CDR3aa: CASSLGREPPGELFF
CDR3nt: TGTGCCAGCAGCTTGGGCAGGGAACCACCCGGGGAGCTGTTTTTT

abundance: once
v_gene: TRBV5-1
d_gene: -
j_gene: TRBJ1-4
CDR3aa: CASSRVGGSALAHNEKLFF
CDR3nt: TGCGCCAGCAGCCGCGTTGGGGGTTCCGCTCTCGCCCATAATGAAAAACTGTTTTTT

abundance: -
v_gene: TRBV7-9
d_gene: -
j_gene: TRBJ2-2
CDR3aa: CASSFSTGELFF
CDR3nt: TGTGCCAGCAGCTTCTCCACCGGGGAGCTGTTTTTT